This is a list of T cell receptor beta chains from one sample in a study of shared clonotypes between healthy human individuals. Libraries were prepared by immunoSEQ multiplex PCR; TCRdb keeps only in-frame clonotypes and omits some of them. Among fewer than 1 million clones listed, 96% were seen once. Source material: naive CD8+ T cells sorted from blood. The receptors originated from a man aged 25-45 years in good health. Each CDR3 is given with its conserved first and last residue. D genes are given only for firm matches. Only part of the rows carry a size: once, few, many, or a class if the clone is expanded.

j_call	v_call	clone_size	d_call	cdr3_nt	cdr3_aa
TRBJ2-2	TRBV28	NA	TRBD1	TGTGCCAGCAGTTTCCCCACAGGGGTAGGCTCCGTCGGGGAGCTGTTTTTT	CASSFPTGVGSVGELFF
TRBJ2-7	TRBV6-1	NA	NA	TGTGCCAGCAGTGTAGTACTCTACGAGCAGTACTTC	CASSVVLYEQYF
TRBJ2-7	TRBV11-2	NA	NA	TGTGCCAGCAGCTTAGTCGCCAGGGGGGAAAGCTACGAGCAGTACTTC	CASSLVARGESYEQYF
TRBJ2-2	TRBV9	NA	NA	TGTGCCAGCAGCCCCTGGCCCGGGGAGCTGTTTTTT	CASSPWPGELFF
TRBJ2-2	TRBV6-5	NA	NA	TGTGCCAGCAGTTACCAGGGGAACACCGGGGAGCTGTTTTTT	CASSYQGNTGELFF
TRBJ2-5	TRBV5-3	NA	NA	TGTGCCAGAAGTTTAGGGACAGCTTCAAGGACTATAGTAGAGACCCAGTACTTC	CARSLGTASRTIVETQYF
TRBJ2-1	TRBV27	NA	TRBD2	TGTGCCAGCAGTTTGGCGGGAGTCAATGAGCAGTTCTTC	CASSLAGVNEQFF
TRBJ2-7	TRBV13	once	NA	TGTGCCAGCAGCTTAGAGGACAGCCAGGAGCAGTACTTC	CASSLEDSQEQYF
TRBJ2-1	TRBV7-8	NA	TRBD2	TGTGCCAGCAGTTTTCTAGCGGGAGGGCAAAATGAGCAGTTCTTC	CASSFLAGGQNEQFF
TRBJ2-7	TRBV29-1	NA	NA	TGCAGCGTTGAAGATAGGAACAGTCTCTCCTACGAGCAGTACTTC	CSVEDRNSLSYEQYF
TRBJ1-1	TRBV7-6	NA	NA	TGTGCCAGCAGCTCTAGTCGGGACAAAGGCACTGAAGCTTTCTTT	CASSSSRDKGTEAFF
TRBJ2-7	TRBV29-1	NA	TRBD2	TGCAGCGTATCCGGGAGGCAGGAGTCCTACGAGCAGTACTTC	CSVSGRQESYEQYF
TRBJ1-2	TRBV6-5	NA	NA	TGTGCCAGCAGTTGGGCCGGGGCCAACTATGGCTACACCTTC	CASSWAGANYGYTF
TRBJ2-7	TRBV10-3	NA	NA	TGTGCCATCAGTGCGGGACATAGCTCCTACGAGCAGTACTTC	CAISAGHSSYEQYF
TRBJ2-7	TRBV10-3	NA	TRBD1	TGTGCCATCAGTGACCTCGTTACAGGGGTCTACGAGCAGTACTTC	CAISDLVTGVYEQYF
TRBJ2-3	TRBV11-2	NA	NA	TGTGCCAGCAGCTCAACTAGCACAGATACGCAGTATTTT	CASSSTSTDTQYF
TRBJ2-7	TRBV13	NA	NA	TGTGCCAGCAGCCGTCGCGGTTCCGGTTTCTACGAGCAGTACTTC	CASSRRGSGFYEQYF
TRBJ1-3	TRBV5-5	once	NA	TGTGCCAGCAGCTATGACAGTCTCTCTGGAAACACCATATATTTT	CASSYDSLSGNTIYF
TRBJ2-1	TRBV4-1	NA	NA	TGCGCCAGCAGCCAAGTCCTCCCCTTGGTAGAGAGCTCCTACAATGAGCAGTTCTTC	CASSQVLPLVESSYNEQFF
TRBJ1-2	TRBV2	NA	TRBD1	TGTGCCAGCCGGGACAGCTTCTATGGCTACACCTTC	CASRDSFYGYTF
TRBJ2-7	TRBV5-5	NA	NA	TGTGCCAGCAGCTTGGGGGGATACCTATACGAGCAGTACTTC	CASSLGGYLYEQYF
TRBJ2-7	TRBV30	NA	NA	TGTGCCTGGAGTGTTTGGGGGCTGACCTACGAGCAGTACTTC	CAWSVWGLTYEQYF
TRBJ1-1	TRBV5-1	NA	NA	TGCGCCAGCAGCTTGGATCAGGGGAAGAACACTGAAGCTTTCTTT	CASSLDQGKNTEAFF
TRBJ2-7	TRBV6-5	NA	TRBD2	TGTGCCAGCAGTTACGCGGGGGGCCCCTACGAGCAGTACTTC	CASSYAGGPYEQYF
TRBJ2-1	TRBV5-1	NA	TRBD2	TGCGCCAGTGACTCTGGACTAGCGGGAATTGGCGATGAGCAGTTCTTC	CASDSGLAGIGDEQFF
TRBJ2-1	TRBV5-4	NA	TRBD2	TGTGCCAGCAGCCCTGGGACTAGCGGATACAATGAGCAGTTCTTC	CASSPGTSGYNEQFF
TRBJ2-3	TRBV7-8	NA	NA	TGTGCCAGCAGCTCTCCTTCTGATCCCACAGATACGCAGTATTTT	CASSSPSDPTDTQYF
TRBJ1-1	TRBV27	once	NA	TGTGCCAGCAGTTTTAAGGGGTGGACTGAAGCTTTCTTT	CASSFKGWTEAFF
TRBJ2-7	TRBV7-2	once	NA	TGTGCCAGCAGCTTAGGCCCCCTCGGATCCTACGAGCAGTACTTC	CASSLGPLGSYEQYF